This is a list of T cell receptor beta chains from one sample in a study of T cell repertoires in aging, cancer and after chemotherapy. From the multiplex PCR reads, TCRdb called clonotypes with MiXCR, one entry per CDR3 protein. Counted here are about 1,700 distinct CDR3 sequences, less than 50% occurring once; the ten biggest clones make up under 40%. Sample: blood. The receptor set was obtained from a human donor with a solid tumor. Each CDR3 is given with its conserved first and last residue. D genes are given only for firm matches. Part of the rows lack a size; the others show once, few, many or a class for expanded clones.

TRBD2	TRBV20-1	NA	TRBJ2-3	TGCAGTGCTACTAGAGGACTAGCGGGGGGTGGGGATACGCAGTATTTT	CSATRGLAGGGDTQYF
NA	TRBV18	few	TRBJ1-2	TGTGCCAGCTCACCACTCTCGACCTATGGCTACACCTTC	CASSPLSTYGYTF
TRBD1	TRBV12-3/TRBV12-4	few	TRBJ2-7	TGTGCCAGCAGCCTAGCCGGACAGGCCTACGAGCAGTACTTC	CASSLAGQAYEQYF
NA	TRBV19	NA	TRBJ1-5	TGTGCCAGTAATATGGGCCTTTCCCGGTATTCCCAGCATTTT	CASNMGLSRYSQHF
NA	TRBV6-2/TRBV6-3	NA	TRBJ2-7	TGTGCCAGCAGGCTACAGTGGGCCAACGAGCAGTACTTC	CASRLQWANEQYF
NA	TRBV5-6	NA	TRBJ1-1	TGTGCCAGCAGCTTGGGGCAGAGGAACACTGAAGCTTTCTTT	CASSLGQRNTEAFF
TRBD2	TRBV20-1	few	TRBJ2-7	TGCAGTGCTATATCCTCGGGAGGGCCGGCGGGCGAGCAGTACTTC	CSAISSGGPAGEQYF
NA	TRBV29-1	large	TRBJ1-3	TGCAGCGTGGACGGCGGAAACACCATATATTTT	CSVDGGNTIYF
NA	TRBV7-9	NA	TRBJ2-3	TGTGCCAGCAGCTTAGGGGACAGCACAGATACGCAGTATTTT	CASSLGDSTDTQYF
NA	TRBV10-2	few	TRBJ1-5	TGCGCCAGCAGTGAGTCGGGCCACCGCAATCAGCCCCAGCATTTT	CASSESGHRNQPQHF
NA	TRBV6-5	NA	TRBJ1-4	TGTGCCAGCAGTCCCCGGGGCACTCAAGGGGAAAAACTGTTTTTT	CASSPRGTQGEKLFF
NA	TRBV19	NA	TRBJ1-5	TGTGCCAGTAGTCCCGGACATAGCAATCAGCCCCAGCATTTT	CASSPGHSNQPQHF
NA	TRBV7-9	NA	TRBJ1-2	TGTGCCAGCAGCTCCTCCGGCAGGGGTGATGGCTACACCTTC	CASSSSGRGDGYTF